This TCR beta chain comes out of a study of blood T cell repertoires in COVID-19. About the study: The United States, Italy and Spain provided the acute and convalescent COVID-19 samples. From T cells, B-cell-depleted T cells, or PBMCs came the material, which was cDNA or gDNA.

Germline trimming cut 4 bases from V and 0 bases from J; bases unmatched to any gene: 9. Germline-derived CDR1 and CDR2 are LNHDA and SQIVND (reference sequence). CDR3 length equals 18 residues. Data came from immunoSEQ multiplex PCR; TCRdb stores just in-frame clones and leaves some out. The sample lists 150,000 to 200,000 clones, roughly 80% occurring once. The rearrangement joins TRBV19 to TRBJ1-6, with 7 bases that match TRBD1. The source material was peripheral blood. This TCR came from a man aged 55 to 70 with active or convalescent COVID-19. The chain's CDR3 is CASSTTGQRISYNSPLHF. Written as DNA, the CDR3 is TGTGCCAGTAGTACCACGGGACAGCGAATCTCCTATAATTCACCCCTCCACTTT. Full variable domain (remainder filled in from reference TRBV19 and TRBJ1-6): DGGITQSPKYLFRKEGQNVTLSCEQNLNHDAMYWYRQDPGQGLRLIYYSQIVNDFQKGDIAEGYSVSREKKESFPLTVTSAQKNPTAFYLCASSTTGQRISYNSPLHFGNGTRLTVT.